A single sample is the source of the 12 T cell receptor beta chains below, sequenced in a study of neurological immune-mediated disorders. TCRdb re-derived calls from the 5' RACE reads in MiXCR, one entry per CDR3 protein. This sample has roughly 15,000 distinct CDR3 sequences, with less than 15% found just once. Sequencing used CD8+ T cells from blood. The receptors here all came from a female donor with HTLV-1-associated myelopathy (HAM/TSP).

This clonotype was counted only a few times. The V gene is TRBV27, the J gene TRBJ1-2; D ambiguous. The length of the CDR3 is 13 residues. Trimming stripped 4 bases from V and 4 bases from J, with 10 bases between. Germline V CDR1 and CDR2: MNHEY, SMNVEV (reference sequence). For the CDR3, the DNA is TGTGCCAGCAGTTACCGCCCCGGCTATGGCTACACCTTC. This codes for CASSYRPGYGYTF.

This clonotype has a count of ten or more. This chain uses TRBV28 with TRBJ2-3; 7 bases align to TRBD1. J gave up 4 bases and V 6 bases, and 7 bases lay outside the gene matches. CDR1 MDHEN and CDR2 SYDVKM come from the germline V gene. The CDR3 has 14 amino acids. The CDR3 coding sequence is TGTGCCAGCAGGGGTGGGGACAGCCCAGATACGCAGTATTTT. Amino acids: CASRGGDSPDTQYF.

In this sample, this clonotype turned up once. The chain has TRBV4-1 and TRBJ1-5; unclear D gene. In germline, CDR1 is MGHRA, CDR2 YSYEKL. The ends were cut back, 0 bases at V and 1 base at J, with 1 base in the middle. The CDR3 runs 13 residues. In nucleotides, the CDR3 is TGCGCCAGCAGCCAAGAAAGCAATCAGCCCCAGCATTTT. Its protein is CASSQESNQPQHF.

At least ten counts were recorded for this clonotype. The gene calls are TRBV7-3 and TRBJ2-3, with D uncertain. The V gene's germline CDR1 is SGHTA and CDR2 FQGTGA. This CDR3 region has 15 residues. Trimming removed 3 bases at V and 4 bases at J, with 14 bases between. The CDR3: CASSLVGGLSDTQYF. In DNA form, the CDR3 reads TGTGCCAGCAGCTTGGTAGGCGGATTGTCAGATACGCAGTATTTT. The complete variable domain, with remaining parts taken from reference TRBV7-3 and TRBJ2-3, reads GAGVSQTPSNKVTEKGKYVELRCDPISGHTALYWYRQSLGQGPEFLIYFQGTGAADDSGLPNDRFFAVRPEGSVSTLKIQRTERGDSAVYLCASSLVGGLSDTQYFGPGTRLTVL.

This clonotype was seen many times. CDR3 in DNA: TGTGCCAGCAGCCCCGGGACAGCAACTAATGAAAAACTGTTTTTT. Protein sequence: CASSPGTATNEKLFF. The J gene is TRBJ1-4, the V gene TRBV3-1; 7 bases align to TRBD1. The CDR3 loop spans 15 amino acids. The germline CDR1 and CDR2 sequences are LGHDT and YNNKEL (reference sequence). Trimming at V came to 4 bases and at J to 0 bases, leaving 2 bases not matched to a gene.

This clonotype was counted many times. The DNA of the CDR3 is TGCGCCAGCAGCTTGGTAGGTAGATATGAGCAGTTCTTC. This sequence encodes CASSLVGRYEQFF. The chain carries TRBV5-1 and TRBJ2-1; D remains ambiguous. Germline V gives CDR1 SGHRS, CDR2 YFSETQ. V was trimmed by 0 bases and J by 8 bases, leaving 9 bases between them. The CDR3 sequence is 13 residues long. The full variable domain, rest sourced from reference TRBV5-1 and TRBJ2-1, is KAGVTQTPRYLIKTRGQQVTLSCSPISGHRSVSWYQQTPGQGLQFLFEYFSETQRNKGNFPGRFSGRQFSNSRSEMNVSTLELGDSALYLCASSLVGRYEQFFGPGTRLTVL.

This clonotype showed up many times. The J gene is TRBJ2-7, the V gene TRBV20-1; 12 nucleotides agree with TRBD1. Germline CDR1 DFQATT, CDR2 SNEGSKA (reference sequence). Trimming at V came to 3 bases and at J to 5 bases, leaving 5 bases not matched to a gene. The CDR3 is 14 residues long. In nucleotides, the CDR3 is TGCAGTGCTAGTAGTGGGACAGGGGGCAACGAGCAGTACTTC. Protein product: CSASSGTGGNEQYF.

This clonotype was recorded at least ten times. The chain joins TRBV7-9 to TRBJ2-7; TRBD1 matches at 11 bases. V shed 5 bases, J shed 4 bases, and the junction held 7 bases outside the gene matches. The germline CDR1 and CDR2 sequences are SEHNR and FQNEAQ (reference sequence). CDR3 length equals 15 residues. The CDR3 protein is CASSPGQGARYEQYF. The CDR3 nucleotides are TGTGCCAGCAGCCCTGGACAGGGGGCGCGGTACGAGCAGTACTTC.

This clonotype was seen repeatedly, ten times or more. This sequence joins TRBV5-1 and TRBJ2-7; maybe TRBD1 (6 bases). The V and J ends lost 2 bases and 0 bases respectively, with 9 bases between them. This CDR3 region has 14 residues. CDR1 is SGHRS, CDR2 YFSETQ, per germline. CDR3 coding DNA: TGCGCCAGCAGCTTTCGACAGGACTCCTACGAGCAGTACTTC. Its translation: CASSFRQDSYEQYF.

This clonotype was detected once. V gene TRBV20-1 combines with J gene TRBJ2-5; D may be TRBD1 (6 bases). CDR1 is DFQATT and CDR2 is SNEGSKA in the germline V gene (reference sequence). With 0 bases removed from V and 1 base from J, the gap between germline ends came to 21 bases. There are 18 residues in the CDR3. CDR3 DNA: TGCAGTGCTAGAGATCTATCTCCTAGCTGGGGGCTCCAAGAGACCCAGTACTTC. Translation: CSARDLSPSWGLQETQYF.

Within the sample, this clonotype is large. This chain joins TRBV7-6 and TRBJ1-1; no reliable D call. This CDR3 has 12 amino acids. The V gene's germline CDR1 is SGHVS and CDR2 FNYEAQ. V lost 5 bases and J 4 bases, leaving 8 bases between the germline ends. This CDR3 is CASSRAGTEAFF. Here the CDR3 DNA reads TGTGCCAGCAGCCGTGCGGGCACTGAAGCTTTCTTT.

This clonotype was counted ten times or more. The chain has TRBV7-9 and TRBJ2-1; unclear D gene. Trimming shortened V by 4 bases and J by 0 bases, and 16 bases separated the two germline ends. The CDR3 has 17 amino acids. Germline CDR1 SEHNR, CDR2 FQNEAQ (reference sequence). This CDR3 reads CASSSRSDSSSYNEQFF. CDR3 in DNA: TGTGCCAGCAGCTCACGTTCAGATTCGAGCTCCTACAATGAGCAGTTCTTC.